A single sample gave rise to the 26 T cell receptor beta chains below, sequenced in a study of T cell responses to AZD1222 COVID-19 vaccine (dated by TCRdb to the early 2020s). The label giving this sample's time point can be read as: about 28 days (+/-7) after the second vaccine dose. The library was generated by the immunoSEQ multiplex PCR assay. In TCRdb, the immuneACCESS table is reduced to in-frame sequences with V and J assigned. These tables do not hold every clone; where another copy was compared, an unresolved V gene accounts for under half, and the others remain unexplained. Here the sample has 90,000 to 120,000 clones; about 90% occur a single time. The top ten hold roughly 5% of the sample. The sequencing here drew on peripheral blood, taken 28 days after the second AZD1222 dose. These receptors were obtained from an adult who received the AZD1222 COVID-19 vaccine.

This rearrangement joins TRBV7-2 to TRBJ2-7; D might be TRBD2 (6 bases). V lost 5 bases and J lost 0, with 14 bases in between. CDR3 length: 15 residues. The germline V gene has CDR1 SGHTA and CDR2 FQGNSA. CDR3 sequence (DNA): TGTGCCAGCAGCCTTAACCCCGGGGGCTCCTACGAGCAGTACTTC. Its protein is CASSLNPGGSYEQYF.

The DNA for the CDR3 is TGTGCCACCAGTGATTCCCCGGGCGGGGCTGAGAACCAAGAGACCCAGTACTTC. Translated: CATSDSPGGAENQETQYF. The chain recombines TRBV24-1 with TRBJ2-5, with a weak D call TRBD2 (6 bases). The CDR3 has 18 amino acids. Germline V CDR1 and CDR2: KGHDR, SFDVKD. Trimming took off 2 bases at V and 0 bases at J, with 18 bases between the two ends.

The chain combines TRBV7-2 with TRBJ2-7; no definite D call. Germline V gene sequence: CDR1 SGHTA, CDR2 FQGNSA. There are 12 residues in the CDR3. The V end lost 1 base, the J end lost 5 bases, and 6 bases lay between the germline ends. In nucleotides, the CDR3 is TGTGCCAGCAGCTTAGATCGCAACGAGCAGTACTTC. This translates into CASSLDRNEQYF.

V usage is TRBV24-1 and J usage is TRBJ1-5; unclear D gene. V was pared by 1 base and J by 1 base, with 4 bases between. Germline lookup yields CDR1 KGHDR and CDR2 SFDVKD. The length of the CDR3 is 14 residues. The CDR3 spells CATSDFGSNQPQHF. CDR3 in DNA: TGTGCCACCAGTGATTTCGGCAGCAATCAGCCCCAGCATTTT.

The chain employs TRBV28 and TRBJ2-2, with TRBD1 matching 8 bases. Germline CDR1 MDHEN, CDR2 SYDVKM. V was pared by 5 bases and J by 4 bases, with 6 bases of the junction left unmatched. The CDR3 spans 15 residues. CDR3 protein: CASSGQGAVTGELFF. For the CDR3, the DNA is TGTGCCAGCAGTGGTCAGGGGGCCGTCACCGGGGAGCTGTTTTTT.

The chain's CDR3 is CSTAGHGTGELFF. CDR3 DNA sequence: TGCTCAACCGCGGGGCATGGCACCGGGGAGCTGTTTTTT. V is TRBV29-1 and J is TRBJ2-2; the D gene is possibly TRBD2 (6 bases). Per the germline V gene, CDR1 is SQVTM and CDR2 is ANQGSEA. CDR3 length equals 13 residues.

The CDR3 region is CASSLAGSNTEAFF. The CDR3, as DNA: TGTGCCAGCAGCTTGGCGGGGTCGAACACTGAAGCTTTCTTT. The chain couples TRBV5-5 to TRBJ1-1; the D is unclear. The CDR3 consists of 14 residues. Deletions cut 0 bases from V and 1 base from J, with 7 bases between. Germline V lookup: CDR1 SGHKS, CDR2 YYEKEE (reference sequence).

V and J are TRBV7-9 and TRBJ1-5; no reliable D call. V was pared by 1 base and J by 0 bases, with 4 bases between. CDR1 and CDR2 (germline): SEHNR, FQNEAQ (reference sequence). The CDR3 consists of 14 residues. CDR3 residues: CASSLGYSNQPQHF. In DNA, the CDR3 is TGTGCCAGCAGCTTAGGGTATAGCAATCAGCCCCAGCATTTT.

The chain is built from TRBV19 and TRBJ1-4, with 8 bases lining up with TRBD1. The V gene end was trimmed by 6 bases and the J gene end by 3 bases; junction bases not matched to a gene: 9. This CDR3 spans 16 amino acids. The germline V gene encodes CDR1 LNHDA and CDR2 SQIVND (reference sequence). CDR3 DNA: TGTGCCAGTAGCACAGGGGGTGCCGGGGCTAATGAAAAACTGTTTTTT. It specifies CASSTGGAGANEKLFF.

The chain uses TRBV6-1 and TRBJ1-6; D call uncertain. CDR3 length equals 17 residues. Trimming removed 4 bases at V and 0 bases at J, with 13 bases between. Germline V gene sequence: CDR1 MNHNS, CDR2 SASEGT. This chain's CDR3 is CASSGTLRSSYNSPLHF. The CDR3 DNA reads TGTGCCAGCAGTGGCACCCTTAGGAGCTCCTATAATTCACCCCTCCACTTT.

The chain combines TRBV30 with TRBJ1-2; D is unresolved. Between the trimmed V and J ends, which lost 3 bases and 4 bases, there was a span of 9 bases. This CDR3 comprises 12 residues. Looked up from germline, CDR1 is GTSNPN and CDR2 is SVGIG (reference sequence). The CDR3 bases are TGTGCCTGGAGAGAGGGCGGCTATGGCTACACCTTC. This codes for CAWREGGYGYTF.

This chain links TRBV5-1 with TRBJ1-5, with 9 positions matching TRBD1. The CDR3 extends over 14 amino acids. Trimming cost V 0 bases and J 5 bases; bases outside gene matches: 0. Germline CDR1 SGHRS, CDR2 YFSETQ. CDR3 sequence reads: CASSLGQGDQPQHF. The CDR3 region has the DNA TGCGCCAGCAGCTTGGGACAGGGGGATCAGCCCCAGCATTTT. Complete variable domain (other parts from reference TRBV5-1 and TRBJ1-5): KAGVTQTPRYLIKTRGQQVTLSCSPISGHRSVSWYQQTPGQGLQFLFEYFSETQRNKGNFPGRFSGRQFSNSRSEMNVSTLELGDSALYLCASSLGQGDQPQHFGDGTRLSIL.

The rearrangement links TRBV6-5 to TRBJ2-7, with D maybe TRBD1 (5 bases). Trimming took 0 bases from V and 3 from J, leaving 12 bases between them. The germline V gene has CDR1 MNHEY and CDR2 SVGAGI. The length of the CDR3 is 15 residues. The CDR3 DNA reads TGTGCCAGCAGTTACTCGTTGGCAGGGAACTACGAGCAGTACTTC. This sequence encodes CASSYSLAGNYEQYF.

The V gene is TRBV3-1 (or the pseudogene TRBV3-2), the J gene TRBJ1-3; no clear D gene. V lost 0 bases and J 4 bases, leaving 10 bases between the germline ends. The CDR3 runs 15 residues. Germline V CDR1 and CDR2: LGHDT, YNNKEL (reference sequence). The CDR3 protein is CASSQEPLTGNTIYF. The CDR3 DNA is TGTGCCAGCAGCCAAGAACCTCTAACCGGAAACACCATATATTTT.

The chain couples TRBV10-1 to TRBJ1-4, with D possibly being TRBD1 (5 bases). The V gene lost 3 bases and the J gene lost 2 bases, with 10 bases spanning the gap. This CDR3 has 15 residues. Germline V CDR1 and CDR2: WNHNN, SYGVQD (reference sequence). The chain's CDR3 is CASSDPGTTNEKLFF. CDR3 nucleotide sequence: TGCGCCAGCAGTGATCCGGGGACGACTAATGAAAAACTGTTTTTT.

This sequence joins TRBV19 and TRBJ2-7; TRBD1 might be the D (7 bases). CDR3 length equals 15 residues. The germline V gene has CDR1 LNHDA and CDR2 SQIVND (reference sequence). The V gene lost 9 bases and the J gene lost 1 base, with 19 bases spanning the gap. The CDR3 DNA sequence: TGTGCCAGCTCAGCAGGAGGGGGCTTTTCCTACGAGCAGTACTTC. This gives the protein CASSAGGGFSYEQYF.

CDR3 nucleotides: TGCGCCAGCAGCCAAGATACCGTGAGTTACTCTGGAAACACCATATATTTT. It encodes CASSQDTVSYSGNTIYF. The chain uses TRBV4-3 and TRBJ1-3; D uncertain. The ends were cut back, 0 bases at V and 0 bases at J, with 12 bases in the middle. CDR1 LGHNA and CDR2 YSLEER come from the germline V gene. The CDR3 has 17 residues.

The chain links TRBV5-6 to TRBJ2-3; no firm D call. This CDR3 has 14 amino acids. Germline values: CDR1 SGHDT, CDR2 YYEEEE. V dropped 5 bases and J dropped 1 base, with 11 bases sitting between them. The chain's CDR3 is CASRLAHRTDTQYF. The DNA for the CDR3 is TGTGCCAGCAGACTCGCGCACCGCACAGATACGCAGTATTTT.

The chain links TRBV5-8 to TRBJ2-1, with D maybe TRBD2 (6 bases). The CDR3 consists of 14 residues. With 4 bases removed from V and 7 bases from J, the gap between germline ends came to 15 bases. Germline lookup yields CDR1 SGHTS and CDR2 YDEGEE. CDR3: CASSMGPGVNEQFF. DNA for the CDR3: TGTGCCAGCAGCATGGGCCCGGGGGTAAATGAGCAGTTCTTC.

The chain links TRBV30 to TRBJ1-5; D unclear. This CDR3 spans 14 amino acids. V was pared by 1 base and J by 1 base, with 8 bases between. CDR1 GTSNPN and CDR2 SVGIG come from the germline V gene (reference sequence). As DNA, the CDR3 is TGTGCCTGGAGTGGAGGCGGGAGCAATCAGCCCCAGCATTTT. This translates into CAWSGGGSNQPQHF.

DNA of the CDR3: TGTGCCAGTAGCGGGAACACCGGGGAGCTGTTTTTT. Translating it yields CASSGNTGELFF. This chain joins TRBV19 and TRBJ2-2; D is uncertain. This CDR3 contains 12 residues. Trimming took 6 bases from V and 1 from J, leaving 3 bases between them. Germline values: CDR1 LNHDA, CDR2 SQIVND (reference sequence).

The chain couples TRBV5-3 to TRBJ2-2; 7 bases fit TRBD1. TRBV5-3 is given ORF status, its function remaining uncertain. Trimming took 5 bases from V and 6 from J; bases not matched to a gene: 10. There are 15 residues in the CDR3. For the CDR3, the DNA is TGTGCCAGAAGTCCGGGACAGCACCTCTCCGGGGAGCTGTTTTTT. This sequence encodes CARSPGQHLSGELFF.

The genes are TRBV7-9 and TRBJ2-2; no firm D call. From germline, CDR1 is SEHNR and CDR2 FQNEAQ (reference sequence). The CDR3 contains 14 residues. The germline V and J ends were trimmed by 2 bases and 2 bases, with 6 bases remaining between them. DNA of the CDR3: TGTGCCAGCAGCTTAAATCCCAACACCGGGGAGCTGTTTTTT. This translates into CASSLNPNTGELFF.

V usage is TRBV12-3 or TRBV12-4 and J usage is TRBJ1-5; D ambiguous. This CDR3 is built from 12 residues. V was shortened by 6 bases and J by 1 base, with 4 bases between the two germline ends. The CDR3 spells CASSPSNQPQHF. The CDR3 nucleotides read TGTGCCAGCAGCCCCAGCAATCAGCCCCAGCATTTT.

This chain joins TRBV20-1 and TRBJ1-2; 7 nucleotides line up with TRBD1. Trimming at V came to 3 bases and at J to 4 bases, leaving 2 bases not matched to a gene. CDR3 length: 12 residues. Germline CDR1 DFQATT, CDR2 SNEGSKA (reference sequence). The CDR3 reads CSASAGGYGYTF. CDR3 sequence (DNA): TGCAGTGCTAGTGCAGGGGGCTATGGCTACACCTTC.

The chain combines TRBV6-5 with TRBJ1-3, with 8 bases lining up with TRBD1. Looked up from germline, CDR1 is MNHEY and CDR2 is SVGAGI. The CDR3 is 15 residues long. V shed 0 bases, J shed 7 bases, and the junction held 5 bases outside the gene matches. DNA for the CDR3: TGTGCCAGCAGTTACTCAGACAGGGGTGGGAACACCATATATTTT. This encodes CASSYSDRGGNTIYF.